One sample yielded the 9 T cell receptor beta chains listed below, sequenced in a study of graft-versus-host responses after intestinal transplantation (dated by TCRdb to the early 2020s). Intraepithelial and lamina propria lymphocytes were isolated from graft specimens using dithiothreitol, EDTA incubations and collagenase D digestion. Receptor libraries were prepared by the immunoSEQ multiplex PCR assay. As stored in TCRdb, this immuneACCESS dataset retains in-frame rearrangements with V and J assigned. A fraction of the clones does not appear; measured against another copy, unresolved V genes explain less than half of the discrepancy, and the remainder lacks a known reason. In all, the sample holds 25,000 to 30,000 clones, and 80% of those were seen once. The biggest ten clones account for under 3.5% of the sample. The specimen comprised ileum tissue, sampled 98 days after intestinal transplantation. The receptors were sampled from a human patient who received an intestinal transplant, so some T cells may come from the graft donor.

The rearrangement uses TRBV7-9 and TRBJ2-7; 10 bases are a match to TRBD2. The CDR3 spans 16 residues. Germline V lookup: CDR1 SEHNR, CDR2 FQNEAQ (reference sequence). The junction had 8 bases not matched to a gene; V was cut back by 6 bases and J by 0 bases. CDR3 coding DNA: TGTGCCAGCAGTTTTATACTAGCGGGGAGCTCCTACGAGCAGTACTTC. Translating it yields CASSFILAGSSYEQYF.

V and J are TRBV5-1 and TRBJ2-7; tentative D call: TRBD2 (7 bases). In germline, CDR1 is SGHRS, CDR2 YFSETQ. The V and J ends lost 9 bases and 2 bases respectively, with 15 bases between them. The CDR3 is made up of 13 amino acids. The DNA for the CDR3 is TGCGCCACTAAGCGGGACAATACCTACGAGCAGTACTTC. Its translation: CATKRDNTYEQYF.

Only one count was recorded for this clone. The V call is TRBV9, the J call TRBJ2-7; 7 bases are shared with TRBD1. Losses at the gene ends were 3 bases for V and 2 bases for J; bases not matched to a gene: 8. The CDR3 runs 15 residues. From germline, CDR1 is SGDLS and CDR2 YYNGEE. The CDR3 loop is CASSGRDSPTYEQYF. The CDR3 region has the DNA TGTGCCAGCAGCGGAAGGGACAGTCCGACCTACGAGCAGTACTTC.

This sequence joins TRBV25-1 and TRBJ2-2; D unresolved. Between the trimmed V and J ends, which lost 3 bases and 2 bases, there was a span of 7 bases. CDR1 is MGHDK, CDR2 SYGVNS, per germline. There are 14 residues in the CDR3. CDR3 coding DNA: TGTGCCAGCAGTGAGTACCGTAACACCGGGGAGCTGTTTTTT. It encodes CASSEYRNTGELFF.

The CDR3 DNA reads as TGTGCCAGCTCAGTTACTGGTACCGTGGCGCAGTATTTT. This codes for CASSVTGTVAQYF. J is TRBJ2-3 and V is TRBV18, with D hard to call. V lost 5 bases, J lost 10 bases, and 16 bases lay in between. The CDR3 length is 13 residues. Germline V gene lookup returns CDR1 KGHSH and CDR2 LQKENI. Complete variable domain (other parts from reference TRBV18 and TRBJ2-3): NAGVMQNPRHLVRRRGQEARLRCSPMKGHSHVYWYRQLPEEGLKFMVYLQKENIIDESGMPKERFSAEFPKEGPSILRIQQVVRGDSAAYFCASSVTGTVAQYFGPGTRLTVL.

The chain carries TRBV5-1 and TRBJ1-2; 7 positions match TRBD1. Germline assignment: CDR1 SGHRS and CDR2 YFSETQ. The CDR3 has 15 residues. The ends lost 2 bases at V and 1 base at J; junction bases unmatched: 5. This chain's CDR3 is CASSLRTGGNYGYTF. The CDR3 bases are TGCGCCAGCAGCTTACGGACAGGCGGTAACTATGGCTACACCTTC.

The rearrangement links TRBV5-1 to TRBJ2-1; TRBD2 matches 9 bases. The junction had 6 bases not matched to a gene; V was cut back by 0 bases and J by 5 bases. CDR1 SGHRS and CDR2 YFSETQ come from the germline V gene. The CDR3 contains 16 residues. The CDR3 coding sequence is TGCGCCAGCAGCTTGGGACTAGCGGAGGGAAACAATGAGCAGTTCTTC. Amino acids: CASSLGLAEGNNEQFF.

The chain is built from TRBV6-1 and TRBJ2-5; TRBD1 matches at 7 bases. The germline gives CDR1 MNHNS, CDR2 SASEGT. The V and J ends lost 4 bases and 5 bases, in that order; junction bases with no gene match: 10. The CDR3 totals 15 residues. In DNA form, the CDR3 reads TGTGCCAGCAGTGGGTTACAGGGGTTCGGGGAGACCCAGTACTTC. Encoded protein: CASSGLQGFGETQYF.

The chain carries TRBV19 and TRBJ1-2; D remains ambiguous. Germline CDR1 reads LNHDA; CDR2 reads SQIVND (reference sequence). CDR3 length: 15 amino acids. With 6 bases removed from V and 8 bases from J, the gap between germline ends came to 22 bases. In nucleotides, the CDR3 is TGTGCCAGTAGGGACCCAAGGGAGGGCTACGGCGGCTACACCTTC. It specifies CASRDPREGYGGYTF.